Below are 20 T cell receptor beta chains sequenced from a single sample in a study of control samples from healthy donors and cancer patients (dated by TCRdb to between 2020 and 2021). The library was built by means of the immunoSEQ multiplex PCR assay. TCRdb's version of the immuneACCESS table is confined to in-frame rearrangements and falls short of the full clone set. An unresolved V gene accounts for under half of the shortfall where checked; the remainder is of unknown origin. The sample table records approximately 160,000 clones; roughly 90% of these occur just once. Clones ranked in the top ten supply 0.65% to 0.85% of the sample. The sample comprised blood. The receptor source for this set is a woman in her 30s in good health.

The chain joins TRBV6-2 or TRBV6-3 to TRBJ2-7, with D uncertain. CDR1 is MNHEY, CDR2 SVGEGT, per germline. V was cut by 6 bases and J by 9 bases, with 15 bases left in between. CDR3 length equals 12 residues. The CDR3 protein is CASSPRAVVQYF. CDR3 DNA sequence: TGTGCCAGCAGCCCCCGCGCGGTGGTGCAGTACTTC.

In the case of this clone: Sequence at one end of the junction differs from germline and may be a read error. The rearrangement uses TRBV11-3 and TRBJ1-1, with D possibly matching TRBD1 (5 bases). The CDR3 loop spans 13 amino acids. From germline, CDR1 is SGHNT and CDR2 YENEEA. The CDR3 bases are TGTGCCAGCACCTTATGGGCGGGGGGGGAAGCTTTCTTT. Its protein is CASTLWAGGEAFF.

The J gene is TRBJ2-5, the V gene TRBV18; TRBD2 matches 10 bases. V was pared by 2 bases and J by 6 bases, with 6 bases of the junction left unmatched. Germline values: CDR1 KGHSH, CDR2 LQKENI. The CDR3 totals 15 residues. CDR3 DNA sequence: TGTGCCAGCTCACCAGGAGCGGGAGGGAGAAAGACCCAGTACTTC. Its protein product is CASSPGAGGRKTQYF. Full variable domain (remainder filled in from reference TRBV18 and TRBJ2-5): NAGVMQNPRHLVRRRGQEARLRCSPMKGHSHVYWYRQLPEEGLKFMVYLQKENIIDESGMPKERFSAEFPKEGPSILRIQQVVRGDSAAYFCASSPGAGGRKTQYFGPGTRLLVL.

The chain links TRBV5-1 to TRBJ2-7, with 8 positions matching TRBD1. The CDR3 has 13 residues. With V trimmed by 4 bases and J by 4 bases, 4 bases remained unmatched. From germline, CDR1 is SGHRS and CDR2 YFSETQ. DNA for the CDR3: TGCGCCAGCAGCGGACAGGGCGGGTACGAGCAGTACTTC. This gives the protein CASSGQGGYEQYF. Looking up the rest from reference TRBV5-1 and TRBJ2-7 gives the full variable domain: KAGVTQTPRYLIKTRGQQVTLSCSPISGHRSVSWYQQTPGQGLQFLFEYFSETQRNKGNFPGRFSGRQFSNSRSEMNVSTLELGDSALYLCASSGQGGYEQYFGPGTRLTVT.

The rearrangement links TRBV19 to TRBJ2-6, with TRBD2 identical over 7 bases. The junction had 4 bases not matched to a gene; V was cut back by 5 bases and J by 0 bases. The germline CDR1 and CDR2 sequences are LNHDA and SQIVND (reference sequence). CDR3 length: 16 residues. The CDR3 here is CASSLAEGSGANVLTF. CDR3 DNA sequence: TGTGCCAGTAGTCTAGCGGAGGGCTCTGGGGCCAACGTCCTGACTTTC.

The sample holds one count of this clone. The chain has TRBV14 and TRBJ2-2; maybe TRBD2 (6 bases). From germline, CDR1 is SGHDN and CDR2 FVKESK. The CDR3 extends over 17 amino acids. V shed 6 bases and J shed 3 bases, with 20 bases lying between them. As DNA, the CDR3 is TGTGCCAGCAGTCTCCACAGGAGGGCCGCGGACACCGGGGAGCTGTTTTTT. It translates to CASSLHRRAADTGELFF.

The CDR3 loop is CASSLAYSYEQYF. CDR3 DNA sequence: TGTGCCAGCAGTCTAGCGTACTCCTACGAGCAGTACTTC. The J gene is TRBJ2-7, the V gene TRBV25-1, with D possibly matching TRBD2 (6 bases). The ends were cut back, 5 bases at V and 0 bases at J, with 8 bases in the middle. This CDR3 contains 13 residues. Germline V lookup: CDR1 MGHDK, CDR2 SYGVNS.

This clone occurred once. The genes are TRBV19 and TRBJ2-1; D unresolved. Germline V gene lookup returns CDR1 LNHDA and CDR2 SQIVND (reference sequence). The CDR3 runs 15 residues. Deletions cut 3 bases from V and 2 bases from J, with 11 bases between. As DNA, the CDR3 is TGTGCCAGTAGTATTAACCCTTTCCCCTACAATGAGCAGTTCTTC. Its protein is CASSINPFPYNEQFF.

The rearrangement uses TRBV19 and TRBJ1-5, with D perhaps matching TRBD1 (5 bases). There are 14 residues in the CDR3. Germline V gives CDR1 LNHDA, CDR2 SQIVND (reference sequence). V was trimmed by 7 bases and J by 6 bases, leaving 16 bases between them. CDR3 bases: TGTGCCAGTACCCCCTGGGGAGGGGCTCAGCCCCAGCATTTT. It specifies CASTPWGGAQPQHF.

Note on this clone: Distinct nucleotide sequences in the sample also encode this CDR3. This chain uses TRBV12-3 or TRBV12-4 with TRBJ2-3; D unclear. Trimming took 3 bases from V and 2 from J, leaving 3 bases between them. This CDR3 has 12 amino acids. This CDR3 is CASSFSTDTQYF. The CDR3 DNA follows: TGTGCCAGCAGTTTTTCCACAGATACGCAGTATTTT.

This chain links TRBV3-1 (or the pseudogene TRBV3-2) with TRBJ2-3; D is perhaps TRBD1 (6 bases). V dropped 0 bases and J dropped 1 base, with 11 bases sitting between them. The CDR3 is 16 amino acids. Germline V gene lookup returns CDR1 LGHDT and CDR2 YNNKEL (reference sequence). DNA of the CDR3: TGTGCCAGCAGCCAAGACGGTCGACAGGGCACAGATACGCAGTATTTT. This translates into CASSQDGRQGTDTQYF.

This CDR3 is CASSFYGTDEAFF. As DNA, the CDR3 is TGTGCCAGCAGTTTCTACGGGACAGATGAAGCTTTCTTT. The chain has TRBV27 and TRBJ1-1; TRBD1 agrees at 7 bases. The germline V gene encodes CDR1 MNHEY and CDR2 SMNVEV (reference sequence). This CDR3 has 13 residues. V dropped 3 bases and J dropped 7; count of bases not matched to a gene: 5.

The chain has TRBV19 and TRBJ2-7, with TRBD1 matching 9 bases. Trimming removed 5 bases from V and 5 bases from J; junction bases left unmatched: 7. The germline V gene has CDR1 LNHDA and CDR2 SQIVND (reference sequence). This CDR3 has 14 amino acids. CDR3 sequence (DNA): TGTGCCAGTAGTCTCAGGACAGGGGCTGACGAGCAGTACTTC. This gives the protein CASSLRTGADEQYF.

The J gene is TRBJ1-4, the V gene TRBV28, with 7 bases identical to TRBD1. Germline assignment: CDR1 MDHEN and CDR2 SYDVKM. With V trimmed by 6 bases and J by 7 bases, 5 bases remained unmatched. The CDR3 runs 13 residues. The CDR3 DNA sequence: TGTGCCAGCAGCCCAGGGGGTGGTGAAAAACTGTTTTTT. Encoded protein: CASSPGGGEKLFF.

This clone is a singleton in its sample. The chain couples TRBV7-9 to TRBJ2-1, with a weak D call TRBD1 (6 bases). Trimming removed 2 bases from V and 0 bases from J, with 11 bases in between. CDR3 length equals 16 residues. Per germline, CDR1 SEHNR and CDR2 FQNEAQ (reference sequence). The CDR3 protein is CASSLRDTSSYNEQFF. CDR3 in DNA: TGTGCCAGCAGCTTAAGGGACACAAGCTCCTACAATGAGCAGTTCTTC. Using reference TRBV7-9 and TRBJ2-1 for the parts outside the CDR3, the full variable domain is DTGVSQNPRHKITKRGQNVTFRCDPISEHNRLYWYRQTLGQGPEFLTYFQNEAQLEKSRLLSDRFSAERPKGSFSTLEIQRTEQGDSAMYLCASSLRDTSSYNEQFFGPGTRLTVL.

This chain links TRBV12-3 or TRBV12-4 with TRBJ2-5; D may correspond to TRBD1 or TRBD2 (5 bases each). The CDR3 loop spans 13 amino acids. The ends were cut back, 8 bases at V and 2 bases at J, with 12 bases in the middle. In DNA, the CDR3 is TGTGCCAGCGGAGCCTGGGGGCAAGAGACCCAGTACTTC. Amino acid sequence: CASGAWGQETQYF.

Written as DNA, the CDR3 is TGTGCCAGCAGCTTACAACAGCACACTGAAGCTTTCTTT. Translation: CASSLQQHTEAFF. This chain links TRBV11-2 with TRBJ1-1, with D unclear. With 2 bases removed from V and 3 bases from J, the gap between germline ends came to 7 bases. This CDR3 comprises 13 residues. CDR1 SGHAT and CDR2 FQNNGV come from the germline V gene.

The V call is TRBV18, the J call TRBJ1-6, with 8 bases aligning to TRBD1. The length of the CDR3 is 15 residues. With 1 base clipped from V and 10 bases from J, the junction kept 6 bases outside the gene matches. CDR1 is KGHSH, CDR2 LQKENI, per germline. For the CDR3, the DNA is TGTGCCAGCTCACCACAGCCAGGGGGCAAATCACCCCTCCACTTT. Amino acid sequence: CASSPQPGGKSPLHF.

The chain couples TRBV24-1 to TRBJ2-3; D is unclear. Between the trimmed V and J ends, which lost 3 bases and 2 bases, there was a span of 8 bases. This CDR3 spans 14 amino acids. Germline-derived CDR1 and CDR2 are KGHDR and SFDVKD. CDR3 in DNA: TGTGCCACCAGTGATGGCAGAGTCACAGATACGCAGTATTTT. Translation gives CATSDGRVTDTQYF.

This clone has only one observation. Here the CDR3 reads CASTSTPGQLYGYTF. The CDR3 DNA reads TGCGCCAGCACTTCAACTCCGGGACAGCTTTATGGCTACACCTTC. The chain couples TRBV4-1 to TRBJ1-2; 7 bases map to TRBD1. The length of the CDR3 is 15 residues. The junction had 13 bases not matched to a gene; V was cut back by 7 bases and J by 5 bases. Germline assignment: CDR1 MGHRA and CDR2 YSYEKL.